This T cell receptor (beta chain) was captured by sequencing in a study of metastatic and nonmetastatic thyroid tumors. Study at large: Comparative analysis of repertoires was undertaken across blood and tumor or nodule tissue obtained from malignant and benign thyroid patients. Study-level findings and limits: Versus benign nodules, malignant thyroid tumors reportedly had significantly higher TCR beta diversity, in blood and tumor.

Through MiXCR, TCRdb re-clonotyped the PCR reads. The table includes about 45,000 clones, roughly 4% detected once. The sample holds many counts of this clone. Antigen: not known. Each patient came to thyroid surgery without any prior treatment (of any kind). V gave up 0 bases and J gave up 7 bases; unmatched junction bases: 5. The CDR3 has 15 amino acids. Germline CDR1 is KGHSH and CDR2 is LQKENI. The source material was blood. This chain uses TRBV18 with TRBJ2-3; 9 nucleotides match TRBD1. The TCR sequence derives from a female donor with papillary thyroid cancer or a benign thyroid nodule (not recorded which). Some clones in this sample may be carry-over from other donors' samples. CDR3 sequence: CASSPPGQGTYTQYF. CDR3 nucleotide sequence: TGTGCCAGCTCACCACCCGGACAGGGGACTTATACGCAGTATTTT.